The sequence of this TCR beta chain was determined in a study of Graves' ophthalmopathy and Graves' hyperthyroidism. Amplifying from RNA transcripts, the study obtained TCR beta CDR3 regions. In the first round, RT-PCR was carried out with HTBI primers, and a multiplex PCR formed the second round. TCRdb called the multiplex PCR reads again in MiXCR, with one record for every CDR3 protein. The repertoire includes 600,000 to 950,000 distinct CDR3 sequences, about 44% of them detected once, and about 40% sits in the top ten. About this clonotype: One end of the junction is discordant with germline, which a read error may explain.

Germline CDR1 is MNHEY and CDR2 is SVGAGI. This CDR3 region has 15 residues. The TCR comes from an adult man with Graves' ophthalmopathy. The sample taken for sequencing was peripheral blood. The V and J genes are TRBV6-5 and TRBJ2-5; D perhaps matches TRBD1 (6 bases). In nucleotides, the CDR3 is TGTGCCAGAAGTTACCTGGGACCAGAAGGGGGGACCCAGTACTTC. Translated: CARSYLGPEGGTQYF.